These 25 T cell receptor beta chains originate from one sample sequenced in a study of control samples from healthy donors and cancer patients. TCRdb's copy holds only in-frame clones and misses some; the assay was immunoSEQ multiplex PCR. The table lists fewer than 200,000 clones, 90% of them singletons. The sample taken for sequencing was blood. The origin of the receptors is a woman aged 50 to 60 in good health.

As for this clone: The sample has other DNA sequences that encode this CDR3 too. The chain recombines TRBV7-2 with TRBJ2-2; 10 bases match TRBD2. CDR1 is SGHTA and CDR2 is FQGNSA in the germline V gene. This CDR3 spans 16 amino acids. The V segment lost 5 bases and the J segment 1 base; nucleotides outside the gene matches: 4. CDR3 DNA sequence: TGTGCCAGCAGCCCGCGGACTAGCGGGAACACCGGGGAGCTGTTTTTT. Translation gives CASSPRTSGNTGELFF.

The chain combines TRBV9 with TRBJ2-3; 8 bases fit TRBD1. The CDR3 spans 16 residues. The germline gives CDR1 SGDLS, CDR2 YYNGEE. With V trimmed by 1 base and J by 1 base, 5 bases remained unmatched. The CDR3: CASSVSPGQGTDTQYF. DNA for the CDR3: TGTGCCAGCAGCGTATCACCGGGACAGGGCACAGATACGCAGTATTTT.

The chain has TRBV6-5 and TRBJ2-7; D not resolved. CDR1 is MNHEY, CDR2 SVGAGI, per germline. V was trimmed by 2 bases and J by 12 bases, leaving 11 bases between them. The CDR3 is 11 amino acids. In nucleotides, the CDR3 is TGTGCCAGCAGTTACGTAGGCAGACGGTACTTC. Its translation: CASSYVGRRYF.

The rearrangement uses TRBV7-2 and TRBJ2-7; the match to TRBD2 covers 12 bases. Germline V CDR1 and CDR2: SGHTA, FQGNSA. There are 15 residues in the CDR3. V lost 7 bases to trimming and J lost 3 bases; unmatched junction nucleotides: 7. In DNA, the CDR3 is TGTGCCAGCATGCGACTAGCGGGGGATTTCTACGAGCAGTACTTC. It translates to CASMRLAGDFYEQYF.

This rearrangement joins TRBV2 to TRBJ2-2; D ambiguous. This CDR3 spans 15 amino acids. V lost 1 base and J 6 bases, leaving 12 bases between the germline ends. The V gene's germline CDR1 is SNHLY and CDR2 FYNNEI. The chain's CDR3 is CASSEGTAPPGELFF. In DNA, the CDR3 is TGTGCCAGCAGTGAAGGGACGGCCCCACCCGGGGAGCTGTTTTTT.

The chain joins TRBV19 to TRBJ2-2; 7 bases are a match to TRBD2. V dropped 6 bases and J dropped 4; count of bases not matched to a gene: 8. Germline values: CDR1 LNHDA, CDR2 SQIVND (reference sequence). CDR3 length equals 15 residues. CDR3 loop: CASSPRGDGTGELFF. The CDR3 DNA is TGTGCCAGTAGCCCCCGGGGGGACGGCACCGGGGAGCTGTTTTTT.

The chain is built from TRBV9 and TRBJ1-1; weak D call: TRBD1 (6 bases). V dropped 0 bases and J dropped 4 bases, with 10 bases sitting between them. This CDR3 has 14 residues. Germline V gene sequence: CDR1 SGDLS, CDR2 YYNGEE. Here the CDR3 reads CASSVGSGVTEAFF. CDR3 DNA: TGTGCCAGCAGCGTAGGCTCAGGGGTCACTGAAGCTTTCTTT.

V is TRBV5-1 and J is TRBJ2-1; D call uncertain. This CDR3 has 12 residues. V lost 4 bases to trimming and J lost 2 bases, with 4 bases between them. CDR1 is SGHRS, CDR2 YFSETQ, per germline. CDR3: CASSRTYNEQFF. CDR3 nucleotides: TGCGCCAGCAGCCGAACCTACAATGAGCAGTTCTTC.

The rearrangement uses TRBV27 and TRBJ1-4; D possibly corresponds to TRBD1 (5 bases). This CDR3 comprises 15 residues. Germline CDR1 and CDR2: MNHEY and SMNVEV (reference sequence). Between the trimmed V and J ends, which lost 4 bases and 8 bases, there was a span of 17 bases. The CDR3 DNA reads as TGTGCCAGCAGTTCCCTTGGAGGGGAGGGGGAAAAACTGTTTTTT. It specifies CASSSLGGEGEKLFF.

This clone has only a few counts. The CDR3 region is CASGRDSGPPLHF. CDR3 nucleotide sequence: TGTGCCAGCGGGCGGGACAGCGGTCCTCCCCTCCACTTT. This rearrangement joins TRBV28 to TRBJ1-6; TRBD1 matches 7 bases. The CDR3 spans 13 residues. V shed 8 bases and J 13 bases; nucleotides not matched to a gene: 11. CDR1 is MDHEN, CDR2 SYDVKM, per germline.

This clone was counted a single time. The chain couples TRBV2 to TRBJ1-1, with D tentatively TRBD1 (6 bases). Trimming removed 4 bases at V and 8 bases at J, with 11 bases between. Germline V lookup: CDR1 SNHLY, CDR2 FYNNEI. There are 12 residues in the CDR3. The chain's CDR3 is CASSGTGREAFF. For the CDR3, the DNA is TGTGCCAGCAGTGGAACAGGGAGAGAAGCTTTCTTT. The entire variable domain, with the rest obtained from reference TRBV2 and TRBJ1-1, is as follows: EPEVTQTPSHQVTQMGQEVILRCVPISNHLYFYWYRQILGQKVEFLVSFYNNEISEKSEIFDDQFSVERPDGSNFTLKIRSTKLEDSAMYFCASSGTGREAFFGQGTRLTVV.

CDR3 nucleotides: TGTGCCAGCAGTTGGGGAGATACGCAGTATTTT. This translates into CASSWGDTQYF. The chain is built from TRBV6-2 or TRBV6-3 and TRBJ2-3, with unresolved D. V lost 4 bases and J 5 bases, leaving 4 bases between the germline ends. Germline CDR1 MNHEY, CDR2 SVGEGT. This CDR3 comprises 11 residues.

The chain uses TRBV10-3 and TRBJ1-2; D may be TRBD1 (6 bases). The germline V and J ends were trimmed by 6 bases and 5 bases, with 13 bases remaining between them. Germline values: CDR1 ENHRY, CDR2 SYGVKD. The length of the CDR3 is 13 residues. CDR3 amino acids: CAIRRDTVYGYTF. The CDR3 nucleotides are TGTGCCATCAGGCGGGACACGGTTTATGGCTACACCTTC.

This clone has just a few counts. As DNA, the CDR3 is TGTGCCAGCAGCTCTCGGGCCGACAGGCGTTTTGCAGCTAACTATGGCTACACCTTC. Amino acids: CASSSRADRRFAANYGYTF. The V call is TRBV28, the J call TRBJ1-2; tentative D call: TRBD1 (6 bases). The CDR3 spans 19 residues. V was clipped by 6 bases and J by 0 bases, with 26 bases between them. Germline CDR1 reads MDHEN; CDR2 reads SYDVKM.

V is TRBV20-1 and J is TRBJ2-1; D not resolved. The germline gives CDR1 DFQATT, CDR2 SNEGSKA (reference sequence). The CDR3 loop spans 11 amino acids. V lost 0 bases and J lost 7, with 4 bases in between. CDR3 residues: CSARDLNEQFF. In nucleotides, the CDR3 is TGCAGTGCTAGAGATCTGAATGAGCAGTTCTTC.

The chain joins TRBV19 to TRBJ1-2; 7 nucleotides agree with TRBD1. CDR1 is LNHDA and CDR2 is SQIVND in the germline V gene (reference sequence). CDR3 length: 15 residues. J was trimmed by 8 bases and V by 5 bases; bases with no gene match: 14. The CDR3 region is CASSPGTASLLGYTF. DNA for the CDR3: TGTGCCAGTAGTCCAGGGACAGCGTCACTGTTGGGCTACACCTTC. The full variable domain, completed using reference TRBV19 and TRBJ1-2, is DGGITQSPKYLFRKEGQNVTLSCEQNLNHDAMYWYRQDPGQGLRLIYYSQIVNDFQKGDIAEGYSVSREKKESFPLTVTSAQKNPTAFYLCASSPGTASLLGYTFGSGTRLTVV.

This chain links TRBV19 with TRBJ1-3; D is ambiguous. Germline V CDR1 and CDR2: LNHDA, SQIVND (reference sequence). The V end was cut by 2 bases, the J end by 0 bases, with 11 bases between. This CDR3 is built from 16 residues. The CDR3 region has the DNA TGTGCCAGTAGTATATCGGGCGGTTCCTCTGGAAACACCATATATTTT. Amino acids: CASSISGGSSGNTIYF.

The CDR3 bases are TGTGCCAGCAGCCCCCCTAGCGGGAGCACCCCCTACAATGAGCAGTTCTTC. This translates into CASSPPSGSTPYNEQFF. J is TRBJ2-1 and V is TRBV7-2; the match to TRBD2 covers 10 bases. The CDR3 spans 17 residues. Germline CDR1 reads SGHTA; CDR2 reads FQGNSA. The V gene end was trimmed by 5 bases and the J gene end by 2 bases; junction bases not matched to a gene: 9.

This sequence joins TRBV15 and TRBJ1-5, with no clear D. CDR3 size: 14 residues. Trimming removed 9 bases from V and 4 bases from J, with 16 bases in between. CDR1 is LNHNV and CDR2 is YYDKDF in the germline V gene (reference sequence). CDR3 sequence reads: CATGGALENQPQHF. The DNA for the CDR3 is TGTGCCACAGGTGGAGCCTTGGAGAATCAGCCCCAGCATTTT.

The rearrangement uses TRBV3-1 (or the pseudogene TRBV3-2) and TRBJ2-3, with 10 bases identical to TRBD2. The CDR3 has 16 amino acids. The junction had 8 bases not matched to a gene; V was cut back by 2 bases and J by 6 bases. The germline gives CDR1 LGHDT, CDR2 YNNKEL (reference sequence). CDR3 residues: CASSQQRLAGRDTQYF. CDR3 nucleotides: TGTGCCAGCAGCCAACAGAGACTAGCGGGTAGGGATACGCAGTATTTT.

This rearrangement joins TRBV7-2 to TRBJ2-5, with TRBD2 identical over 7 bases. Germline CDR1 reads SGHTA; CDR2 reads FQGNSA. The CDR3 loop spans 14 amino acids. With V trimmed by 5 bases and J by 5 bases, 8 bases remained unmatched. In nucleotides, the CDR3 is TGTGCCAGCAGCCAGGGTATGGGGGGGGAGACCCAGTACTTC. It codes for CASSQGMGGETQYF.

This sequence joins TRBV3-1 (or the pseudogene TRBV3-2) and TRBJ2-1; D may be TRBD2 (6 bases). The CDR3 spans 15 residues. Per germline, CDR1 LGHDT and CDR2 YNNKEL (reference sequence). Trimming pared 5 bases from V and 5 bases from J, leaving 16 bases between. CDR3 nucleotides: TGTGCCAGCAGCTCCTTCGGGGGAAACAACAATGAGCAGTTCTTC. Amino acid sequence: CASSSFGGNNNEQFF.

This chain links TRBV27 with TRBJ2-1; D remains ambiguous. The germline gives CDR1 MNHEY, CDR2 SMNVEV (reference sequence). Trimming stripped 3 bases from V and 7 bases from J, with 13 bases between. The CDR3 has 14 residues. CDR3 DNA: TGTGCCAGCAGTTTTAGGGTCGGTGGTAATGAGCAGTTCTTC. Its translation is CASSFRVGGNEQFF.

This chain joins TRBV6-5 and TRBJ2-7; either TRBD1 or TRBD2 may supply D (5 bases each). This CDR3 contains 13 residues. Germline CDR1 is MNHEY and CDR2 is SVGAGI. V lost 5 bases, J lost 0 bases, and 8 bases lay in between. The CDR3 protein is CASSHGTSYEQYF. The CDR3, as DNA: TGTGCCAGCAGTCATGGGACCTCCTACGAGCAGTACTTC.

The V gene is TRBV28, the J gene TRBJ1-1; no definite D call. V shed 2 bases and J shed 10 bases, with 14 bases lying between them. The CDR3 covers 13 residues. Germline values: CDR1 MDHEN, CDR2 SYDVKM. CDR3 loop: CASSLEGEKLAFF. CDR3 DNA: TGTGCCAGCAGTTTAGAGGGCGAGAAGTTAGCTTTCTTT.